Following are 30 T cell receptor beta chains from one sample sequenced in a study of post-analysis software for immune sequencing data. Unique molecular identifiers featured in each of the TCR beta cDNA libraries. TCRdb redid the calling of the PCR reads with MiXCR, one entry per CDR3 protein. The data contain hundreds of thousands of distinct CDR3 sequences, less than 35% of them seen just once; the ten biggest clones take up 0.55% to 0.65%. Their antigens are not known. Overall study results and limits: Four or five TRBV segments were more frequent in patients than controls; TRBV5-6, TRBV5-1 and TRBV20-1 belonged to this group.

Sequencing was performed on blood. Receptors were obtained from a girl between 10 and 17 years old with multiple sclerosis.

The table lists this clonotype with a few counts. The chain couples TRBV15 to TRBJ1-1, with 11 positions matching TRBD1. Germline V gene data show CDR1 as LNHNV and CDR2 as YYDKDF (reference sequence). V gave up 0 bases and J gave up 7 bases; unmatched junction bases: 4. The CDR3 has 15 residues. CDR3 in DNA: TGTGCCACCAGCAGAGATCAGGGACAGGGGGGTGAAGCTTTCTTT. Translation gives CATSRDQGQGGEAFF.

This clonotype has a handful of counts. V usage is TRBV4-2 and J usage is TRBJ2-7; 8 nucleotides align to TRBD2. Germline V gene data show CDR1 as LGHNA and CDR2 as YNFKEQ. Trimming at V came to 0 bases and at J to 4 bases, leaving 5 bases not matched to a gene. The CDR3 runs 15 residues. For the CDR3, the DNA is TGTGCCAGCAGCCAAGATGATAGCGGGGTTTACGAGCAGTACTTC. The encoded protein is CASSQDDSGVYEQYF.

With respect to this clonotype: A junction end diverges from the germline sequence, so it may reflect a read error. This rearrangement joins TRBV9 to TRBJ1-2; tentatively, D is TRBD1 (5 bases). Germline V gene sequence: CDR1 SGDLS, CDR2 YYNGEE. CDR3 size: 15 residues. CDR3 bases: TGTGCCAACAGCTCCTTTATTCCAGGGAAATATGGCTATACCTTC. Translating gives CANSSFIPGKYGYTF.

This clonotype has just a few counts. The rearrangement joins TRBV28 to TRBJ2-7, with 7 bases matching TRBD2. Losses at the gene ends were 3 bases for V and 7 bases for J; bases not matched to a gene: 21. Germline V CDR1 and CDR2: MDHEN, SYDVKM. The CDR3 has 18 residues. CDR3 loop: CASSLEQEERETMGEQYF. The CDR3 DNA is TGTGCCAGCAGTTTGGAACAGGAGGAGCGGGAAACAATGGGGGAGCAGTACTTC.

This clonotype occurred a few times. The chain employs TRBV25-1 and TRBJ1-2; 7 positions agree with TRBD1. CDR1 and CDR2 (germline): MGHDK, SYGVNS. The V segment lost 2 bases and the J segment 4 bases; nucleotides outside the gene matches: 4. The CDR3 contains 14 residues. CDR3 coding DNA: TGTGCCAGCAGTGAACCGGGACAGTTCTATGGCTACACCTTC. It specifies CASSEPGQFYGYTF.

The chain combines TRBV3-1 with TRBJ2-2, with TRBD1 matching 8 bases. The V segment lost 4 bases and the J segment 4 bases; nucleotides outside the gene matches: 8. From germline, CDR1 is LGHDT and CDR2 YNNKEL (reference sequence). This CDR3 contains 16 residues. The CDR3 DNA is TGTGCCAGCAGCCCACCGGGACAGGTGCGCACCGGGGAGCTGTTTTTT. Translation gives CASSPPGQVRTGELFF.

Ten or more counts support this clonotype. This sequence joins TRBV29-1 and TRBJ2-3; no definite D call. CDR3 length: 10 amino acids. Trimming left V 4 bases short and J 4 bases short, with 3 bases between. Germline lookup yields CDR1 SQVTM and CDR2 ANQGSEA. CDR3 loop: CSVVSDTQYF. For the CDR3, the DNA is TGCAGCGTTGTCTCAGATACGCAGTATTTT.

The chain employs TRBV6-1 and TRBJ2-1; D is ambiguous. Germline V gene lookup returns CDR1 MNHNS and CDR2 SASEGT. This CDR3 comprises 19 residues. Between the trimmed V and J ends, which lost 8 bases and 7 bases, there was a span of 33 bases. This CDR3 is CASGHPVNLADEKRNEQFF. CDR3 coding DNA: TGTGCCAGCGGCCATCCCGTAAATTTAGCAGACGAAAAGAGAAATGAGCAGTTCTTC.

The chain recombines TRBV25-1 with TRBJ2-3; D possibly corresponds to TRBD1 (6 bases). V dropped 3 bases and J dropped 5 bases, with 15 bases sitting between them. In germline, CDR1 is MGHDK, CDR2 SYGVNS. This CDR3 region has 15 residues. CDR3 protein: CASSETGLRGDTQYF. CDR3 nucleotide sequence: TGTGCCAGCAGTGAGACAGGACTTCGTGGAGATACGCAGTATTTT. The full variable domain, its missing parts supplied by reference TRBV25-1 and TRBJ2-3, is EADIYQTPRYLVIGTGKKITLECSQTMGHDKMYWYQQDPGMELHLIHYSYGVNSTEKGDLSSESTVSRIRTEHFPLTLESARPSHTSQYLCASSETGLRGDTQYFGPGTRLTVL.

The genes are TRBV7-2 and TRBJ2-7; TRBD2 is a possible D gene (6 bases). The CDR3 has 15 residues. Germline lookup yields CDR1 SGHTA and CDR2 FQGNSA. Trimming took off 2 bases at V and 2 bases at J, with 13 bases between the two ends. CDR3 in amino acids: CASSLSGLNTYEQYF. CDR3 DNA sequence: TGTGCCAGCAGCTTATCGGGACTCAACACCTACGAGCAGTACTTC.

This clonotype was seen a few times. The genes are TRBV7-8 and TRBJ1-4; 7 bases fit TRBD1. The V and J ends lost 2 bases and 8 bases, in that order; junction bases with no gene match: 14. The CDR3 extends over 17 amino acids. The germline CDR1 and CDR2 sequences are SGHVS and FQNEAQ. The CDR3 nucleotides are TGTGCCAGCAGCTTATTTCGGGGTAGGGGGCGCGGGGAAAAACTGTTTTTT. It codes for CASSLFRGRGRGEKLFF.

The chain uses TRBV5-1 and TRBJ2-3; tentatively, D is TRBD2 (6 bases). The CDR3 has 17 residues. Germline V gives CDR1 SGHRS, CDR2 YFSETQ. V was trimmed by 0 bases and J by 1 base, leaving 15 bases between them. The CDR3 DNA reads TGCGCCAGCAGCTTGGAAGATTACGGCGGGGGCACAGATACGCAGTATTTT. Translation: CASSLEDYGGGTDTQYF.

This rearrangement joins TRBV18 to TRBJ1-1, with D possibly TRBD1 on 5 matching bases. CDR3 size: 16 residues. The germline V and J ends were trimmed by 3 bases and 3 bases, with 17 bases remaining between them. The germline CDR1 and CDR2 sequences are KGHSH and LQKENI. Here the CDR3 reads CASSPARGRRDTEAFF. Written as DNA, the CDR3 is TGTGCCAGCTCACCCGCGCGGGGCAGGAGGGACACTGAAGCTTTCTTT.

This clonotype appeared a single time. CDR3 region: CSGAGTGEGELFF. In nucleotides, the CDR3 is TGCAGCGGCGCCGGGACAGGGGAGGGGGAGCTGTTTTTT. The genes are TRBV29-1 and TRBJ2-2; TRBD1 matches at 10 bases. Unmatched junction bases numbered 7, after V lost 7 bases and J lost 8 bases. Looked up from germline, CDR1 is SQVTM and CDR2 is ANQGSEA. The CDR3 covers 13 residues.

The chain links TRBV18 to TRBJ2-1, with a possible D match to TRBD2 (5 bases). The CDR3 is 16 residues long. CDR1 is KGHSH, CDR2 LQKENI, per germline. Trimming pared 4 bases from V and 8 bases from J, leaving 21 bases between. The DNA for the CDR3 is TGTGCCAGCTCACAACCGGAGCGGCGAAGTGAAGATGAGCAGTTCTTC. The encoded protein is CASSQPERRSEDEQFF.

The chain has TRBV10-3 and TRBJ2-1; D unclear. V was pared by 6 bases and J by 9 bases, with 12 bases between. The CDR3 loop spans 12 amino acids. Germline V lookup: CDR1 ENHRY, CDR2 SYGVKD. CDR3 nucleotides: TGTGCCATCAGAGGAGAGGACGGTGAGCAGTTCTTC. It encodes CAIRGEDGEQFF.

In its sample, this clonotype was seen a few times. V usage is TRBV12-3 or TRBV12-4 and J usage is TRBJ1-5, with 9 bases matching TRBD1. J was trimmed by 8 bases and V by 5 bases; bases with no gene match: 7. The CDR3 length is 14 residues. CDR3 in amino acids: CASSPRTGEKPQHF. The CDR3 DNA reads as TGTGCCAGCAGTCCACGGACAGGGGAAAAGCCCCAGCATTTT.

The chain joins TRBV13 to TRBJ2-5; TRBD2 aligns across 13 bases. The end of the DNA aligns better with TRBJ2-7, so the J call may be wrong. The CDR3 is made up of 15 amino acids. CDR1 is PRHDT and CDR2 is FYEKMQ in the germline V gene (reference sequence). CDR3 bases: TGTGCCAGCAGCTCACTGACTAGCGGGAGGCGCGAGCAGTACTTC. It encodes CASSSLTSGRREQYF.

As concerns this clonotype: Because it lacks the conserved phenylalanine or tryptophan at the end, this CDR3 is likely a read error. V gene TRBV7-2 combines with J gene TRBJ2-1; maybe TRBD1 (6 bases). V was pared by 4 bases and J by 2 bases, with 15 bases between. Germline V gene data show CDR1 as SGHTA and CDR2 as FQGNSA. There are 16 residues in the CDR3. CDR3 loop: CASSSLIGTPYNEQFC. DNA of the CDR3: TGTGCCAGCAGCTCGCTAATAGGGACACCCTACAATGAGCAGTTCTGC.

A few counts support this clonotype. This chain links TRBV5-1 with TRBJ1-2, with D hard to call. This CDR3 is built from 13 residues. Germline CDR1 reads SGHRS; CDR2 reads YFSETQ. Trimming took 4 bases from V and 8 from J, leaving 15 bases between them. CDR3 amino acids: CASSPTWLEGYTF. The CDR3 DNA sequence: TGCGCCAGCAGCCCGACTTGGCTAGAGGGCTACACCTTC.

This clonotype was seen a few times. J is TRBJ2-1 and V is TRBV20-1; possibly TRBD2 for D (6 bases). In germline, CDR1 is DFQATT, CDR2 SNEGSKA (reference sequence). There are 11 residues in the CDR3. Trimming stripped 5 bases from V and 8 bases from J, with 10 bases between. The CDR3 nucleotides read TGCAGTGCTCGGGGGTGGGATGAGCAGTTCTTC. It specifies CSARGWDEQFF.

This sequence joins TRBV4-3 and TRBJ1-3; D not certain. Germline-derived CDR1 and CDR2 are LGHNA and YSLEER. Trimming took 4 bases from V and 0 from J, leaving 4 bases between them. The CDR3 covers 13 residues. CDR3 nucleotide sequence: TGCGCCAGCAGCCGGTACTCTGGAAACACCATATATTTT. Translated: CASSRYSGNTIYF.

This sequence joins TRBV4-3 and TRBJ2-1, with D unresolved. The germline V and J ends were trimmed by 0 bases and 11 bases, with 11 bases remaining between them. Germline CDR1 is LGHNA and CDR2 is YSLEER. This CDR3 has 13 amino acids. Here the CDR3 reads CASSQDSGLQQFF. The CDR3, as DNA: TGCGCCAGCAGCCAAGATTCTGGGCTACAGCAGTTCTTC.

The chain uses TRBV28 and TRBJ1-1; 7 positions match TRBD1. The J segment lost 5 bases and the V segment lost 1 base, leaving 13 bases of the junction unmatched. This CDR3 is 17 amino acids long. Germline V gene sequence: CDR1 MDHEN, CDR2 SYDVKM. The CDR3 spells CASSLYTGTDITTEAFF. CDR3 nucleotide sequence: TGTGCCAGCAGTTTATATACTGGGACAGATATTACGACTGAAGCTTTCTTT.

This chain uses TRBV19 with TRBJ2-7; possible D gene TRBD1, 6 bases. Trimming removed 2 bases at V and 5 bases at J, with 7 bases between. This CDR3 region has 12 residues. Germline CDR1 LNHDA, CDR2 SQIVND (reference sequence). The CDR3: CASSIRGNEQYF. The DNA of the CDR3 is TGTGCCAGTAGTATAAGGGGGAACGAGCAGTACTTC.

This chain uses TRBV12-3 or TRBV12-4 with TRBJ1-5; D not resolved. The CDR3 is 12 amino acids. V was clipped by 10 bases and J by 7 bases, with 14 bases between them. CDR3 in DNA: TGTGCCACCGCGGCCGGTCGGCAGCCCCAGCATTTT. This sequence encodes CATAAGRQPQHF.

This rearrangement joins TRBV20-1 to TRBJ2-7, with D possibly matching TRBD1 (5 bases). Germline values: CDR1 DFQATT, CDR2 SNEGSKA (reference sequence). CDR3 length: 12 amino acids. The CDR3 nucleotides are TGCAGCGGAGCTGACAGATCCTACGAGCAGTACTTC. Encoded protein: CSGADRSYEQYF.

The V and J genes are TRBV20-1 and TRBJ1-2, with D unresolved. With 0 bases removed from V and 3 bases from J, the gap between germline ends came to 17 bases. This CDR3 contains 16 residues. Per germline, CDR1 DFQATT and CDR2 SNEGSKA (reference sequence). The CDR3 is CSARDLAVAIDYGYTF. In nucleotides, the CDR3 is TGCAGTGCTAGAGACCTCGCAGTCGCGATAGACTATGGCTACACCTTC.

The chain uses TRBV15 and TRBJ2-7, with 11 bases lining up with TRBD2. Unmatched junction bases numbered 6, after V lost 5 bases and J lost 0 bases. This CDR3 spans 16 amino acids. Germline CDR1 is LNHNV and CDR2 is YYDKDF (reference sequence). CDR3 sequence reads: CATSATSGGLSYEQYF. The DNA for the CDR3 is TGTGCCACCAGCGCCACTAGCGGGGGCCTCTCCTACGAGCAGTACTTC.

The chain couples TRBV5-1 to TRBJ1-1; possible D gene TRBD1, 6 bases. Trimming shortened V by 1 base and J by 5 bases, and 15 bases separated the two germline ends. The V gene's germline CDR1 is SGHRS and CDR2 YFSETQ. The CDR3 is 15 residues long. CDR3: CASSLFGEGGTEAFF. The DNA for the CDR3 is TGCGCCAGCAGCTTGTTCGGGGAAGGGGGGACTGAAGCTTTCTTT.